This TCR beta chain was documented in a study of T cells in Graves' hyperthyroidism and ophthalmopathy. Disease duration under 2 months; hyperthyroidism patients were aged 18 to 65. PBMCs came from more than 9.5 ml fresh peripheral blood. Amplification yielded TCR beta CDR3 regions, with RNA transcripts as the source. HTBI primers drove first-round RT-PCR of the TCR CDR3. TCRdb independently ran MiXCR on the multiplex PCR reads; one entry per CDR3 protein. The sample includes approximately 740,000 distinct CDR3 sequences, about 15% seen only once; the top ten take about 9.4%. Sequenced input: blood. The clonotype originates from a woman aged 18-35 years with Graves' hyperthyroidism.

CDR3 in DNA: TGTGCCAGCAGTTTAGCGCACCAGAGACTGGGCACAGATACGCAGTATTTT. This gives the protein CASSLAHQRLGTDTQYF. The V and J genes are TRBV12-3 or TRBV12-4 and TRBJ2-3; D gene ambiguous. The length of the CDR3 is 17 residues. V lost 0 bases, J lost 1 base, and 14 bases lay in between.